This T cell receptor beta chain emerged from a study of T cell repertoires in aging, cancer and after chemotherapy. About the research overall: Pre- and post-chemotherapy samples were paired from chronic lymphocytic leukemia patients treated with fludarabine- or bendamustine-based regimens. Overall study results and limits: Across the chemotherapy interval, each cancer cohort showed higher median generation probability, suggesting thymic rebound. These repertoire data do not allow conclusions about immunological memory after chemotherapy. In healthy donors, age-related TCR diversity loss mainly reflected lost richness.

Peripheral blood genomic DNA, not sorted cells or RNA, was the template. Trimming removed 4 bases at V and 3 bases at J, with 13 bases between. The CDR3 sequence is 13 residues long. Germline CDR1 is GTSNPN and CDR2 is SVGIG (reference sequence). A mixed TRB-A/B primer pool amplified rearranged TRB by multiplex touch-down PCR. TCRdb ran MiXCR on the multiplex PCR reads and lists one entry per CDR3 protein. Of some 5,400 distinct CDR3 sequences in the sample, 30% to 35% were seen once. This clonotype is judged medium-sized. What it binds is not known. Sequenced material: blood. The TCR sequence derives from a human donor with a blood cancer. This chain connects TRBV30 to TRBJ2-7; D may be TRBD1 (5 bases). The CDR3 loop reads CAWKDTPGYEQYF. CDR3 DNA: TGTGCCTGGAAGGACACGCCCGGCTACGAGCAGTACTTC.